This section outlines one T cell receptor (beta chain) sequence together with its context. The antigen remains undetermined. These data are taken from a study of T cell responses to AZD1222 COVID-19 vaccine. Clones were sequenced by immunoSEQ multiplex PCR, and TCRdb holds only the in-frame ones, with some missing. The data hold 150,000 or so clones, with 85% to 95% observed a single time. Findings of the study overall: The donors showed a predominance of white British ancestry and of females, with possible underestimation of clonal diversity. Samples come after the peak T cell response, not at day 14.

Per the germline V gene, CDR1 is MNHEY and CDR2 is SMNVEV (reference sequence). V shed 5 bases and J 0 bases; nucleotides not matched to a gene: 9. The CDR3 length is 18 residues. This specimen consisted of peripheral blood, obtained on day 0 of AZD1222 vaccination. The clonotype originates from an adult in good health. The V call is TRBV27, the J call TRBJ2-3; 12 positions agree with TRBD2. As DNA, the CDR3 is TGTGCCAGCAGTCCTAGCGGGGGGGCCATATTAAGCACAGATACGCAGTATTTT. This codes for CASSPSGGAILSTDTQYF.